Below, 17 T cell receptor beta chains from the same sample are listed, as sequenced in a study of blood T cell repertoires in COVID-19. Repertoires were generated with immunoSEQ multiplex PCR, while TCRdb's copy carries only in-frame clones and drops some. The repertoire has around 30,000 clones, 80% of them found once; the top ten carry over 40%. The sample comprised peripheral blood. These receptors originate from a woman aged 70 to 79 with acute or convalescent COVID-19.

The chain carries TRBV7-2 and TRBJ1-4; 7 bases align to TRBD1. Trimming took 3 bases from V and 8 from J; bases not matched to a gene: 12. Per the germline V gene, CDR1 is SGHTA and CDR2 is FQGNSA. CDR3 length: 16 amino acids. CDR3 coding DNA: TGTGCCAGCAGCTTGACAGGGTTGAGTTTGGGGGAAAAACTGTTTTTT. Its protein is CASSLTGLSLGEKLFF.

The chain has TRBV7-3 and TRBJ2-5; 11 nucleotides match TRBD2. With V trimmed by 5 bases and J by 4 bases, 15 bases remained unmatched. Germline V gene lookup returns CDR1 SGHTA and CDR2 FQGTGA. The CDR3 spans 18 residues. This chain's CDR3 is CASSPTAARLAGGETQYF. The CDR3 DNA reads as TGTGCCAGCAGCCCAACTGCGGCTCGGCTAGCGGGAGGAGAGACCCAGTACTTC.

The chain joins TRBV29-1 to TRBJ2-2; 9 nucleotides match TRBD1. The germline V gene has CDR1 SQVTM and CDR2 ANQGSEA. Trimming took 7 bases from V and 1 from J; bases not matched to a gene: 4. This CDR3 has 14 residues. CDR3 in amino acids: CSGGTGWNTGELFF. As DNA, the CDR3 is TGCAGCGGGGGGACAGGGTGGAACACCGGGGAGCTGTTTTTT.

The chain uses TRBV7-2 and TRBJ2-2; a weak D match, TRBD2 (6 bases). This CDR3 contains 13 residues. Deletions cut 11 bases from V and 5 bases from J, with 15 bases between. CDR1 is SGHTA and CDR2 is FQGNSA in the germline V gene. CDR3 nucleotides: TGTGCCGGTGGGCGGGATACTACCGGGGAGCTGTTTTTT. Its translation is CAGGRDTTGELFF.

This clone turned up a few times. The chain carries TRBV3-1 (or the pseudogene TRBV3-2) and TRBJ1-3; D is perhaps TRBD1 (5 bases). The CDR3 is made up of 11 amino acids. Germline V gene data show CDR1 as LGHDT and CDR2 as YNNKEL (reference sequence). Trimming cost V 2 bases and J 10 bases, with 6 bases left between them. CDR3 region: CASSQKGTIYF. CDR3 coding DNA: TGTGCCAGCAGCCAAAAGGGGACCATATATTTT.

The chain links TRBV6-4 to TRBJ2-3; D not certain. The ends were cut back, 0 bases at V and 4 bases at J, with 5 bases in the middle. The CDR3 contains 13 residues. Germline-derived CDR1 and CDR2 are MRHNA and SNTAGT. CDR3 sequence reads: CASSDSPADTQYF. Written as DNA, the CDR3 is TGTGCCAGCAGTGACTCCCCCGCAGATACGCAGTATTTT.

The V gene is TRBV24-1, the J gene TRBJ2-3; D is unclear. The V gene's germline CDR1 is KGHDR and CDR2 SFDVKD. The CDR3 spans 16 residues. Deletions cut 6 bases from V and 4 bases from J, with 19 bases between. The CDR3 DNA follows: TGTGCCACCAGTCCCACTAACCTAGGATGGGCAGATACGCAGTATTTT. The encoded protein is CATSPTNLGWADTQYF.

The V gene is TRBV27, the J gene TRBJ1-2; D is undetermined. Germline CDR1 MNHEY, CDR2 SMNVEV (reference sequence). This CDR3 contains 15 residues. Trimming removed 3 bases at V and 0 bases at J, with 11 bases between. CDR3 loop: CASSFTPGPNYGYTF. The CDR3 nucleotides are TGTGCCAGCAGTTTCACCCCGGGTCCTAACTATGGCTACACCTTC.

The genes are TRBV20-1 and TRBJ1-1, with no clear D. The CDR3 length is 11 residues. V lost 4 bases and J lost 7, with 10 bases in between. CDR1 DFQATT and CDR2 SNEGSKA come from the germline V gene (reference sequence). DNA for the CDR3: TGCAGTGCTACATCAAACTATGAAGCTTTCTTT. It encodes CSATSNYEAFF.

This sequence joins TRBV28 and TRBJ1-2; D not resolved. The CDR3 spans 13 residues. Germline values: CDR1 MDHEN, CDR2 SYDVKM. The V end was cut by 3 bases, the J end by 8 bases, with 13 bases between. CDR3 in amino acids: CASSLSLLQGYTF. The CDR3 DNA reads as TGTGCCAGCAGTTTGTCACTACTGCAGGGCTACACCTTC.

This clone was detected once. Here the CDR3 reads CSVASSGRAVEQYF. As DNA, the CDR3 is TGCAGCGTCGCCTCTAGCGGGAGGGCCGTCGAGCAGTACTTC. J is TRBJ2-7 and V is TRBV29-1; 12 bases are shared with TRBD2. Germline V gene lookup returns CDR1 SQVTM and CDR2 ANQGSEA. This CDR3 region has 14 residues. V trimming: 6 bases; J trimming: 6 bases; junction bases outside the gene matches: 9.

This clone came up many times. This rearrangement joins TRBV19 to TRBJ2-5; TRBD1 matches at 9 bases. CDR1 and CDR2 from the germline V gene are LNHDA and SQIVND (reference sequence). CDR3 size: 15 residues. Trimming at V came to 1 base and at J to 5 bases, leaving 5 bases not matched to a gene. CDR3 nucleotide sequence: TGTGCCAGTAGTATAGCATACAGGGGGCAGGAGACCCAGTACTTC. Its protein is CASSIAYRGQETQYF. The full variable domain, completed using reference TRBV19 and TRBJ2-5, is DGGITQSPKYLFRKEGQNVTLSCEQNLNHDAMYWYRQDPGQGLRLIYYSQIVNDFQKGDIAEGYSVSREKKESFPLTVTSAQKNPTAFYLCASSIAYRGQETQYFGPGTRLLVL.

CDR3 protein: CASSRQTGELFF. In nucleotides, the CDR3 is TGTGCCAGCAGCCGACAGACCGGGGAGCTGTTTTTT. J is TRBJ2-2 and V is TRBV11-2; D possibly corresponds to TRBD1 (5 bases). Germline V gives CDR1 SGHAT, CDR2 FQNNGV. V lost 5 bases to trimming and J lost 5 bases, with 6 bases between them. The CDR3 has 12 amino acids.

V gene TRBV9 combines with J gene TRBJ1-5; a weak D match, TRBD1 (5 bases). This CDR3 spans 13 amino acids. From germline, CDR1 is SGDLS and CDR2 YYNGEE. The germline V and J ends were trimmed by 3 bases and 4 bases, with 8 bases remaining between them. DNA of the CDR3: TGTGCCAGCAGCGGACAGTTAAATCAGCCCCAGCATTTT. It translates to CASSGQLNQPQHF.

The V gene is TRBV18, the J gene TRBJ1-4; D not certain. Trimming took 3 bases from V and 3 from J, leaving 14 bases between them. The CDR3 covers 16 residues. In germline, CDR1 is KGHSH, CDR2 LQKENI. CDR3 sequence: CASSPRQAKPNEKLFF. For the CDR3, the DNA is TGTGCCAGCTCACCCCGGCAAGCGAAACCTAATGAAAAACTGTTTTTT. The full variable domain, with the rest looked up from reference TRBV18 and TRBJ1-4, is NAGVMQNPRHLVRRRGQEARLRCSPMKGHSHVYWYRQLPEEGLKFMVYLQKENIIDESGMPKERFSAEFPKEGPSILRIQQVVRGDSAAYFCASSPRQAKPNEKLFFGSGTQLSVL.

This chain uses TRBV6-5 with TRBJ1-4, with unresolved D. Trimming removed 0 bases at V and 7 bases at J, with 12 bases between. This CDR3 has 15 residues. Looked up from germline, CDR1 is MNHEY and CDR2 is SVGAGI. The CDR3 DNA is TGTGCCAGCAGTTACTCGAACGGAGGCGGTGAAAAACTGTTTTTT. Protein sequence: CASSYSNGGGEKLFF.

The chain uses TRBV6-1 and TRBJ2-5; TRBD1 might be the D (5 bases). Trimming removed 0 bases at V and 0 bases at J, with 11 bases between. CDR3 length: 16 amino acids. Germline lookup yields CDR1 MNHNS and CDR2 SASEGT. The CDR3 DNA reads as TGTGCCAGCAGTGAAGCCTTTAGACAGTACCAAGAGACCCAGTACTTC. Its translation: CASSEAFRQYQETQYF.